A single sample gave rise to the 30 T cell receptor beta chains below, sequenced in a study of control samples from healthy donors and cancer patients. Data came from immunoSEQ multiplex PCR; TCRdb stores just in-frame clones and leaves some out. The profile shows about 80,000 clones, about nine tenths of them singletons. The sample was blood. These receptor sequences come from a man aged 50 or older in good health.

In its sample, this clone was seen a few times. This CDR3 is CASSETRGRGRNTIYF. In nucleotides, the CDR3 is TGTGCCAGCAGTGAAACCCGCGGTCGGGGAAGAAACACCATATATTTT. V usage is TRBV2 and J usage is TRBJ1-3; D ambiguous. This CDR3 spans 16 amino acids. The V and J ends lost 2 bases and 5 bases respectively, with 16 bases between them. Germline V CDR1 and CDR2: SNHLY, FYNNEI.

V usage is TRBV5-8 and J usage is TRBJ1-5, with D perhaps TRBD1 (5 bases). The CDR3 runs 16 residues. Trimming took off 1 base at V and 7 bases at J, with 18 bases between the two ends. The germline V gene has CDR1 SGHTS and CDR2 YDEGEE. CDR3 amino acids: CASSLKARQSGQPQHF. The CDR3 bases are TGTGCCAGCAGCTTGAAGGCCCGACAGTCCGGCCAGCCCCAGCATTTT.

The V and J genes are TRBV5-6 and TRBJ2-7, with D possibly being TRBD1 or TRBD2 (7 bases each). This CDR3 contains 14 residues. Germline V lookup: CDR1 SGHDT, CDR2 YYEEEE. Trimming removed 0 bases at V and 3 bases at J, with 10 bases between. CDR3 DNA sequence: TGTGCCAGCAGCTTGGCAGGGGGGGGCTACGAGCAGTACTTC. Translating it yields CASSLAGGGYEQYF.

J is TRBJ1-1 and V is TRBV21-1. TRBV21-1 represents a pseudogene. CDR3 length: 10 residues. The CDR3 protein is CASSKAGTIF. In DNA, the CDR3 is TGTGCCAGCAGCAAAGCCGGGACCATTTTT.

In regard to this clone: At the DNA level, this CDR3 is encoded by other sequences in the same sample as well. The gene calls are TRBV30 and TRBJ1-1; D unresolved. Trimming cost V 0 bases and J 2 bases, with 4 bases left between them. CDR1 and CDR2 (germline): GTSNPN, SVGIG (reference sequence). The CDR3 loop spans 12 amino acids. In DNA, the CDR3 is TGTGCCTGGAGTGTGAGAAACACTGAAGCTTTCTTT. This encodes CAWSVRNTEAFF.

This sequence joins TRBV24-1 and TRBJ2-3; D tentatively fits TRBD1 or TRBD2 (5 bases each). This CDR3 is built from 14 residues. CDR1 is KGHDR, CDR2 SFDVKD, per germline. Trimming cost V 4 bases and J 8 bases, with 15 bases left between them. The CDR3 here is CATSEWDAFSTQYF. As DNA, the CDR3 is TGTGCCACCAGTGAGTGGGACGCTTTTAGTACGCAGTATTTT.

This clone was detected only a few times. The chain recombines TRBV18 with TRBJ2-1; D is ambiguous. V was shortened by 0 bases and J by 5 bases, with 14 bases between the two germline ends. Germline V gives CDR1 KGHSH, CDR2 LQKENI. This CDR3 spans 16 amino acids. CDR3 amino acids: CASSPPRLSPDNEQFF. Written as DNA, the CDR3 is TGTGCCAGCTCACCACCACGCTTATCCCCCGACAATGAGCAGTTCTTC.

CDR3 nucleotide sequence: TGTGCCAGCAGCCCCCTCCCGGGGGTGGGAAATGGCTACACCTTC. Amino acids: CASSPLPGVGNGYTF. This chain links TRBV6-5 with TRBJ1-2; tentatively, D is TRBD1 (5 bases). The germline V and J ends were trimmed by 6 bases and 6 bases, with 20 bases remaining between them. In germline, CDR1 is MNHEY, CDR2 SVGAGI. The CDR3 length is 15 residues.

This clone was counted a single time. The rearrangement links TRBV29-1 to TRBJ1-1; 10 nucleotides agree with TRBD1. This CDR3 contains 14 residues. Germline V lookup: CDR1 SQVTM, CDR2 ANQGSEA. J was trimmed by 5 bases and V by 4 bases; bases with no gene match: 7. The DNA of the CDR3 is TGCAGCGTTGTAGGAGGACAGGGGGTGACTGAAGCTTTCTTT. Its protein is CSVVGGQGVTEAFF.

CDR3 nucleotide sequence: TGTGCCAGCAGCTTCTTCACAGATACGCAGTATTTT. Residues: CASSFFTDTQYF. The rearrangement uses TRBV5-6 and TRBJ2-3; no definite D call. The CDR3 runs 12 residues. V dropped 2 bases and J dropped 2 bases, with 3 bases sitting between them. CDR1 and CDR2 from the germline V gene are SGHDT and YYEEEE.

This sequence joins TRBV7-2 and TRBJ2-5; TRBD2 matches 7 bases. CDR1 is SGHTA and CDR2 is FQGNSA in the germline V gene. The junction had 4 bases not matched to a gene; V was cut back by 1 base and J by 5 bases. This CDR3 has 14 residues. The CDR3 DNA sequence: TGTGCCAGCAGCTTAGGGGCCGGGAGGGAGACCCAGTACTTC. Translation gives CASSLGAGRETQYF.

This clone is a singleton in its sample. The genes are TRBV6-1 and TRBJ1-2; D call uncertain. CDR3 length: 15 amino acids. V lost 2 bases and J 5 bases, leaving 15 bases between the germline ends. Germline V gene sequence: CDR1 MNHNS, CDR2 SASEGT. CDR3 nucleotide sequence: TGTGCCAGCAGTGAAAAGGTCTGGGGAGGGTATGGCTACACCTTC. This codes for CASSEKVWGGYGYTF.

This clone was picked up one time. CDR3 residues: CAWSIGKGYTF. The CDR3 DNA sequence: TGTGCCTGGAGTATAGGGAAGGGCTACACCTTC. The chain is built from TRBV30 and TRBJ1-2; D is unclear. V was cut by 2 bases and J by 8 bases, with 9 bases left in between. The CDR3 is 11 amino acids. Per the germline V gene, CDR1 is GTSNPN and CDR2 is SVGIG (reference sequence). The full variable domain, rest sourced from reference TRBV30 and TRBJ1-2, is SQTIHQWPATLVQPVGSPLSLECTVEGTSNPNLYWYRQAAGRGLQLLFYSVGIGQISSEVPQNLSASRPQDRQFILSSKKLLLSDSGFYLCAWSIGKGYTFGSGTRLTVV.

The CDR3 sequence is CASSQNPGSPNTEAFF. The CDR3 coding sequence is TGTGCCAGCAGCCAGAACCCGGGCAGCCCGAACACTGAAGCTTTCTTT. The chain joins TRBV4-2 to TRBJ1-1, with no clear D. CDR3 size: 16 residues. Germline values: CDR1 LGHNA, CDR2 YNFKEQ. Trimming left V 3 bases short and J 1 base short, with 15 bases between.

V usage is TRBV2 and J usage is TRBJ1-5; D gene ambiguous. V lost 1 base to trimming and J lost 1 base, with 5 bases between them. Germline CDR1 and CDR2: SNHLY and FYNNEI. CDR3 length equals 14 residues. CDR3 region: CASSEGQSNQPQHF. The CDR3 region has the DNA TGTGCCAGCAGTGAAGGCCAGAGCAATCAGCCCCAGCATTTT.

The CDR3 coding sequence is TGTGCCAGCAGCGGTCCGGACAGGGGAAGTCTCTATGGCTACACCTTC. The encoded protein is CASSGPDRGSLYGYTF. The chain joins TRBV5-6 to TRBJ1-2; 9 bases agree with TRBD1. CDR1 is SGHDT, CDR2 YYEEEE, per germline. The V segment lost 4 bases and the J segment 4 bases; nucleotides outside the gene matches: 11. The CDR3 contains 16 residues.

The rearrangement joins TRBV4-1 to TRBJ1-6, with 7 nucleotides matching TRBD1. From germline, CDR1 is MGHRA and CDR2 YSYEKL. Losses at the gene ends were 7 bases for V and 7 bases for J; bases not matched to a gene: 10. CDR3 size: 15 residues. CDR3 bases: TGCGCCAGCAACCCGGTAGGACAGGCAAATTCACCCCTCCACTTT. This gives the protein CASNPVGQANSPLHF.

The rearrangement joins TRBV19 to TRBJ1-5; D uncertain. The CDR3 is 12 residues long. CDR1 and CDR2 (germline): LNHDA, SQIVND (reference sequence). The V end lost 7 bases, the J end lost 6 bases, and 10 bases lay between the germline ends. The CDR3 here is CASNILSQPQHF. CDR3 nucleotide sequence: TGTGCCAGTAATATCTTATCTCAGCCCCAGCATTTT.

The chain recombines TRBV7-9 with TRBJ1-2, with D hard to call. Germline CDR1 and CDR2: SEHNR and FQNEAQ (reference sequence). This CDR3 contains 15 residues. Trimming removed 3 bases from V and 5 bases from J, with 16 bases in between. The CDR3: CASSFSGHSPYGYTF. In nucleotides, the CDR3 is TGTGCCAGCAGCTTCTCGGGTCACTCCCCTTATGGCTACACCTTC. The whole variable domain, remainder taken from reference TRBV7-9 and TRBJ1-2, is DTGVSQNPRHKITKRGQNVTFRCDPISEHNRLYWYRQTLGQGPEFLTYFQNEAQLEKSRLLSDRFSAERPKGSFSTLEIQRTEQGDSAMYLCASSFSGHSPYGYTFGSGTRLTVV.

The rearrangement links TRBV6-2 or TRBV6-3 to TRBJ1-5, with D possibly TRBD1 on 5 matching bases. The germline gives CDR1 MNHEY, CDR2 SVGEGT. Trimming took 5 bases from V and 7 from J, leaving 21 bases between them. CDR3 length equals 16 residues. CDR3 amino acids: CASSAVGGGGTQPQHF. The CDR3 DNA follows: TGTGCCAGCAGTGCCGTGGGGGGTGGAGGTACGCAGCCCCAGCATTTT.

The V and J genes are TRBV6-5 and TRBJ2-2; unclear D gene. This CDR3 has 14 residues. V lost 5 bases and J lost 1, with 8 bases in between. Germline V gene sequence: CDR1 MNHEY, CDR2 SVGAGI. The CDR3 nucleotides are TGTGCCAGCAGTCTGGACCAGAACACCGGGGAGCTGTTTTTT. Amino acid sequence: CASSLDQNTGELFF.

V gene TRBV19 combines with J gene TRBJ1-2; possible D gene TRBD1, 6 bases. This CDR3 has 15 residues. The V gene lost 0 bases and the J gene lost 4 bases, with 12 bases spanning the gap. Germline V gene sequence: CDR1 LNHDA, CDR2 SQIVND (reference sequence). The DNA of the CDR3 is TGTGCCAGTAGTATAGACCTACAGGGCCCCTATGGCTACACCTTC. Translated: CASSIDLQGPYGYTF.

This chain uses TRBV3-1 (or the pseudogene TRBV3-2) with TRBJ1-5, with D perhaps TRBD1 (6 bases). The V and J ends lost 2 bases and 3 bases respectively, with 17 bases between them. Germline lookup yields CDR1 LGHDT and CDR2 YNNKEL (reference sequence). The CDR3 spans 17 residues. The DNA for the CDR3 is TGTGCCAGCAGCCAATCCGGGGGCAAGGGGGTCAATCAGCCCCAGCATTTT. Protein product: CASSQSGGKGVNQPQHF.

This clone was counted once. The genes are TRBV19 and TRBJ2-6; D is perhaps TRBD1 or TRBD2 (6 bases each). Germline CDR1 is LNHDA and CDR2 is SQIVND (reference sequence). This CDR3 has 16 residues. The V end lost 2 bases, the J end lost 4 bases, and 12 bases lay between the germline ends. CDR3 region: CASSIMGGAGANVLTF. CDR3 nucleotides: TGTGCCAGTAGTATAATGGGGGGCGCCGGGGCCAACGTCCTGACTTTC.

The chain recombines TRBV6-5 with TRBJ1-3; TRBD1 is a possible D gene (6 bases). This CDR3 is built from 13 residues. The V gene lost 6 bases and the J gene lost 10 bases, with 16 bases spanning the gap. Germline values: CDR1 MNHEY, CDR2 SVGAGI. CDR3 region: CASRPTGYTTIYF. CDR3 coding DNA: TGTGCCAGCAGACCGACAGGTTATACTACCATATATTTT.

The V and J genes are TRBV6-6 and TRBJ2-1; D is unresolved. Germline V gene lookup returns CDR1 MNHNY and CDR2 SVGAGI (reference sequence). V was shortened by 4 bases and J by 5 bases, with 3 bases between the two germline ends. The CDR3 sequence is 11 residues long. The CDR3 loop reads CASSLNNEQFF. The CDR3, as DNA: TGTGCCAGCAGTTTGAACAATGAGCAGTTCTTC.

The chain combines TRBV29-1 with TRBJ2-7; D not certain. In germline, CDR1 is SQVTM, CDR2 ANQGSEA. The ends were cut back, 7 bases at V and 2 bases at J, with 9 bases in the middle. CDR3 length equals 11 residues. CDR3 residues: CSGGNTYEQYF. The CDR3 DNA sequence: TGCAGCGGGGGAAACACCTACGAGCAGTACTTC.

V gene TRBV5-5 combines with J gene TRBJ2-2; D may match TRBD1 or TRBD2 (5 bases each). CDR3 length: 11 residues. Trimming removed 7 bases from V and 5 bases from J, with 6 bases in between. Germline CDR1 SGHKS, CDR2 YYEKEE (reference sequence). In DNA, the CDR3 is TGTGCCAGCGGGGGAACCGGGGAGCTGTTTTTT. Protein product: CASGGTGELFF.

A remark on this clone: Compared with germline, one end of the junction differs, possibly owing to a read error. The chain uses TRBV6-5 and TRBJ1-4; tentative D call: TRBD1 (6 bases). The CDR3 loop spans 15 amino acids. Germline V gene sequence: CDR1 MNHEY, CDR2 SVGAGI. For the CDR3, the DNA is TGTGCCAGCAGCTACTCCCCCCAACAGGGTGGAAAACTGTTTTTT. Protein: CASSYSPQQGGKLFF.

V is TRBV5-6 and J is TRBJ2-4, with D unclear. With 4 bases removed from V and 5 bases from J, the gap between germline ends came to 16 bases. Germline V CDR1 and CDR2: SGHDT, YYEEEE. The CDR3 extends over 15 amino acids. As DNA, the CDR3 is TGTGCCAGCAGCCCTAGGACGATAACGCAAAACATTCAGTACTTC. It is translated as CASSPRTITQNIQYF.